These T cell receptor beta chains were read from a single sample in a study of blood T cell repertoires in COVID-19. Repertoires were generated with immunoSEQ multiplex PCR, while TCRdb's copy carries only in-frame clones and drops some. The sample consists of some 43,000 clones, 75% to 90% of them appearing once. The sample was peripheral blood. The receptors stem from a man aged 45 to 65 with active or convalescent COVID-19. Both conserved end residues are part of each CDR3. D genes are given only for firm matches. Clone size is not always given. Where it is, it says once, few, many or a class for expanded clones.

size,J,V,D,DNA,CDR3
NA,TRBJ1-2,TRBV27,NA,TGTGCCAGCAGTCCCCCTTACACCTTC,CASSPPYTF
NA,TRBJ1-1,TRBV7-2,NA,TGTGCCAGCAGCTCCCGGACAGCAATGAACACTGAAGCTTTCTTT,CASSSRTAMNTEAFF
NA,TRBJ1-5,TRBV2,NA,TGTGCCAGCAGTGAAGGGGGGCAAAGCAATCAGCCCCAGCATTTT,CASSEGGQSNQPQHF
NA,TRBJ1-5,TRBV19,NA,TGTGCCAGTACCTTGGGGGGGCCCGGTCAGCCCCAGCATTTT,CASTLGGPGQPQHF
NA,TRBJ2-1,TRBV5-1,NA,TGCGCCAGCAGCCCAGTGGGGGGGACAGGCCCCTACAATGAGCAGTTCTTC,CASSPVGGTGPYNEQFF
NA,TRBJ2-5,TRBV9,TRBD2,TGTGCCAGCAGCCCAATACCGGGACTAGCGTTCCAAGAGACCCAGTACTTC,CASSPIPGLAFQETQYF
once,TRBJ2-5,TRBV6-5,TRBD1,TGTGCCAGCAGACAGGGGGCTCGGGAGACCCAGTACTTC,CASRQGARETQYF
NA,TRBJ2-7,TRBV19,NA,TGTGCCAGTAGTTTCGGGGTCGGTTACGAGCAGTACTTC,CASSFGVGYEQYF
NA,TRBJ1-1,TRBV5-1,NA,TGCGCCAGCAGTTCCGACAGAGACATGAACACTGAAGCTTTCTTT,CASSSDRDMNTEAFF
NA,TRBJ1-2,TRBV10-3,NA,TGTGCCATCAGTGAGGGGCAGGGGCCGGATGGCTACACCTTC,CAISEGQGPDGYTF
NA,TRBJ2-7,TRBV27,TRBD1,TGTGCCAGCAGTTTAACCGGACAGGGTCAGCTAGACGAGCAGTACTTC,CASSLTGQGQLDEQYF
NA,TRBJ1-1,TRBV11-2,NA,TGTGCCAGCAGCTTACGCAGGGTGAACACTGAAGCTTTCTTT,CASSLRRVNTEAFF
NA,TRBJ1-6,TRBV28,NA,TGTGCCAGCACGGCGGGGGGCGCTTCCTATAATTCACCCCTCCACTTT,CASTAGGASYNSPLHF
NA,TRBJ2-3,TRBV18,TRBD2,TGTGCCAGCTCACCGCCGGGACTAGCGGTTCCTAGCACAGATACGCAGTATTTT,CASSPPGLAVPSTDTQYF
NA,TRBJ1-4,TRBV21-1,NA,TGTGCCAGCAGCAAAACGCGCGGAACTAATGAAAAACTGTTTTTT,CASSKTRGTNEKLFF
NA,TRBJ1-2,TRBV3-1/TRBV3-2,NA,TGTGCCAGCAGCCACTCCGGGACACCTAACTATGGCTACACCTTC,CASSHSGTPNYGYTF
NA,TRBJ1-1,TRBV7-8,TRBD1,TGTGCCAGCAGCTGGGGACAGGGGAACACTGAAGCTTTCTTT,CASSWGQGNTEAFF
NA,TRBJ2-3,TRBV18,TRBD2,TGTGCCAGCTCACCAAGCCTAGCGGGGGGGTCAGATACGCAGTATTTT,CASSPSLAGGSDTQYF
NA,TRBJ2-1,TRBV3-1/TRBV3-2,TRBD1,TGTGCCAGCAGCCAAGGCGCGGGCTTTGACAGGGACAATGAGCAGTTCTTC,CASSQGAGFDRDNEQFF
once,TRBJ2-3,TRBV2,TRBD1,TGTGCCAGCTCTGGACAGGCAATAGATACGCAGTATTTT,CASSGQAIDTQYF
NA,TRBJ2-3,TRBV5-4,NA,TGTGCCAGCAGCATAAGACTAGTTAGCACAGATACGCAGTATTTT,CASSIRLVSTDTQYF
NA,TRBJ1-1,TRBV15,TRBD1,TGTGCCACCAGCCGGGACAGGGGAGCTGAAGCTTTCTTT,CATSRDRGAEAFF
NA,TRBJ2-1,TRBV5-1,NA,TGCGCCAGCAGCTTGGGACAGGTCGTTGGTGAGCAGTTCTTC,CASSLGQVVGEQFF
NA,TRBJ2-7,TRBV7-3,TRBD1,TGTGCCAGCAGCTTAAGGACAGGAGGCGAGCAGTACTTC,CASSLRTGGEQYF
NA,TRBJ1-6,TRBV2,TRBD1,TGTGCCAGCAGCCTGGACAGGGGGCAGGGGAATTCACCCCTCCACTTT,CASSLDRGQGNSPLHF
NA,TRBJ1-1,TRBV5-1,NA,TGCGCCAGCAGTCCAGTTTTAGGGGAGAACACTGAAGCTTTCTTT,CASSPVLGENTEAFF
NA,TRBJ2-1,TRBV6-1,NA,TGTGCCAGCAGTGAAGAAGTGGAGTACCCCTACAATGAGCAGTTCTTC,CASSEEVEYPYNEQFF
NA,TRBJ2-5,TRBV5-6,TRBD2,TGTGCCAGCAGCTTGGACGGGACTATCCACCAAGAGACCCAGTACTTC,CASSLDGTIHQETQYF
NA,TRBJ2-3,TRBV27,TRBD1,TGTGCCAGCAGTTCTCGCCGGGACAGAAGCACAGATACGCAGTATTTT,CASSSRRDRSTDTQYF
NA,TRBJ2-7,TRBV5-4,TRBD1,TGTGCCAGCAGCCGAGAGTTACAGGGGGCCTCCTACGAGCAGTACTTC,CASSRELQGASYEQYF
NA,TRBJ2-3,TRBV2,TRBD2,TGTGCCAGCGTAGGAGCGGGGGTCGGCACAGATACGCAGTATTTT,CASVGAGVGTDTQYF
NA,TRBJ1-4,TRBV30,NA,TGTGCCTGGAGTCCGACTACTTCAACTAATGAAAAACTGTTTTTT,CAWSPTTSTNEKLFF
NA,TRBJ1-1,TRBV5-1,TRBD1,TGCGCCAGCAGCTCGGACAGGGTCGGCACTGAAGCTTTCTTT,CASSSDRVGTEAFF
NA,TRBJ1-1,TRBV25-1,NA,TGTGCCAGCAGTGAAAGAAGGGCGGGCACTGAAGCTTTCTTT,CASSERRAGTEAFF
NA,TRBJ2-7,TRBV28,NA,TGTGCCAGCAGTTTAGATTGGGCCGTTTCCTACGAGCAGTACTTC,CASSLDWAVSYEQYF
NA,TRBJ1-6,TRBV14,NA,TGTGCCAGCAGCCAAGGTCTCTCACCCCTCCACTTT,CASSQGLSPLHF
NA,TRBJ2-5,TRBV19,TRBD1,TGTGCCAGTAGGCACGGATGGGACAGCGAAGAGACCCAGTACTTC,CASRHGWDSEETQYF
NA,TRBJ1-2,TRBV7-9,TRBD1,TGTGCCAGCAGCTTGGGACAGGGCGGGACCTATGGCTACACCTTC,CASSLGQGGTYGYTF
NA,TRBJ1-4,TRBV14,NA,TGTGCCAGCAGCCAAGACTACAGGGTGGAAAAACTGTTTTTT,CASSQDYRVEKLFF
NA,TRBJ2-7,TRBV5-1,TRBD2,TGCGCCAGCAGCCCCCAACCCGGGACTAGATCCCACGAGCAGTACTTC,CASSPQPGTRSHEQYF
NA,TRBJ2-7,TRBV29-1,TRBD1,TGCAGCGTGGGGACAGGGGGCGGCGAGCAGTACTTC,CSVGTGGGEQYF
NA,TRBJ2-5,TRBV27,NA,TGTGCCAGCAGTTTATCGCTACAAGAGACCCAGTACTTC,CASSLSLQETQYF
NA,TRBJ2-7,TRBV18,TRBD2,TGTGCCAGCTCAAAGTCGGGGGGAGGCAACGAGCAGTACTTC,CASSKSGGGNEQYF
NA,TRBJ2-5,TRBV5-1,TRBD1,TGCGCCAGCAGCTTGTTACCGATCGGGACAGGGGGAGAGACCCAGTACTTC,CASSLLPIGTGGETQYF
NA,TRBJ2-1,TRBV9,NA,TGTGCCAGCAGCGGACGCTCAGGGCATGAGCAGTTCTTC,CASSGRSGHEQFF
once,TRBJ1-2,TRBV18,TRBD1,TGTGCCAGCTCACCGAGACAGGGGGCCTATGGCTACACCTTC,CASSPRQGAYGYTF
NA,TRBJ1-1,TRBV9,NA,TGTGCCAGCAGCGTAGGAGCGAACACTGAAGCTTTCTTT,CASSVGANTEAFF
NA,TRBJ2-5,TRBV5-5,TRBD1,TGTGCCAGCACCCAGGGGGACGGGACGAAAAGGGAGACCCAGTACTTC,CASTQGDGTKRETQYF
once,TRBJ1-5,TRBV6-2/TRBV6-3,TRBD1,TGTGCCAGCAGTTATATGGGACAGGGCAATCAGCCCCAGCATTTT,CASSYMGQGNQPQHF
NA,TRBJ2-7,TRBV21-1,NA,TGTGCCAGCAGCAAAGTAGGGGCAGGGGGCGCCTCCTACGAGCAGTACTTC,CASSKVGAGGASYEQYF
NA,TRBJ1-5,TRBV19,NA,TGTGCCAGTAGTATCCAGGGTGGCAATCAGCCCCAGCATTTT,CASSIQGGNQPQHF